The 15 T cell receptor beta chains listed next were all sequenced from one sample in a study of blood T cell repertoires in COVID-19. Clones were sequenced by immunoSEQ multiplex PCR, and TCRdb holds only the in-frame ones, with some missing. The table includes about 160,000 clones, about 85% detected once. The sequencing input was peripheral blood. These receptors all stem from a man older than 75 with COVID-19, enrolled during active disease.

The chain is built from TRBV4-3 and TRBJ2-7; TRBD1 agrees at 10 bases. CDR3 length: 14 amino acids. Germline trimming cut 9 bases from V and 2 bases from J; bases unmatched to any gene: 7. The V gene's germline CDR1 is LGHNA and CDR2 YSLEER. CDR3 loop: CASKPGQGTYEQYF. The CDR3 nucleotides are TGCGCCAGTAAACCGGGACAGGGGACCTACGAGCAGTACTTC.

Only a few counts were recorded for this clone. Here the CDR3 DNA reads TGTGCCAGCAGCTTGGGGGCAGGCCGCACAGATACGCAGTATTTT. Translating it yields CASSLGAGRTDTQYF. The chain recombines TRBV5-6 with TRBJ2-3; D is unresolved. The CDR3 totals 15 residues. CDR1 and CDR2 (germline): SGHDT, YYEEEE. V dropped 0 bases and J dropped 1 base, with 9 bases sitting between them.

V usage is TRBV29-1 and J usage is TRBJ2-3, with 9 nucleotides matching TRBD2. This CDR3 has 14 residues. Germline-derived CDR1 and CDR2 are SQVTM and ANQGSEA. The junction had 2 bases not matched to a gene; V was cut back by 2 bases and J by 2 bases. DNA of the CDR3: TGCAGCGTTGAACCTAGCGGGGCCACAGATACGCAGTATTTT. Its protein product is CSVEPSGATDTQYF.

The J gene is TRBJ2-5, the V gene TRBV7-2; D gene ambiguous. Trimming removed 6 bases at V and 4 bases at J, with 9 bases between. Germline values: CDR1 SGHTA, CDR2 FQGNSA. This CDR3 has 12 residues. CDR3 region: CASRAPGETQYF. The CDR3 coding sequence is TGTGCCAGCAGGGCGCCGGGAGAGACCCAGTACTTC.

Comments on this clone: A junction boundary mismatches the germline segment, possibly from a read error. The J gene is TRBJ2-7, the V gene TRBV5-6; possible D gene TRBD2, 7 bases. The CDR3 runs to 12 residues. Germline assignment: CDR1 SGHDT and CDR2 YYEEEE. CDR3 nucleotide sequence: TGTGCCAGCACCTCCCGGGGGGCAGGGGCCGACTTC. It codes for CASTSRGAGADF.

The J gene is TRBJ1-4, the V gene TRBV5-1; perhaps TRBD1 as D (6 bases). CDR3 length: 14 residues. Germline-derived CDR1 and CDR2 are SGHRS and YFSETQ. Trimming pared 4 bases from V and 4 bases from J, leaving 11 bases between. CDR3 sequence reads: CASSPRDINEKLFF. The CDR3, as DNA: TGCGCCAGCAGCCCGAGGGACATTAATGAAAAACTGTTTTTT.

The V and J genes are TRBV5-1 and TRBJ1-1; D is possibly TRBD1 (5 bases). The V and J ends lost 0 bases and 5 bases respectively, with 11 bases between them. Germline V gene sequence: CDR1 SGHRS, CDR2 YFSETQ. This CDR3 spans 14 amino acids. CDR3 nucleotides: TGCGCCAGCAGCTTGGTTATGGGGGGAACTGAAGCTTTCTTT. This gives the protein CASSLVMGGTEAFF.

This chain joins TRBV14 and TRBJ1-6, with 7 bases that match TRBD1. This CDR3 spans 16 amino acids. Trimming cost V 4 bases and J 0 bases; bases outside gene matches: 3. Germline V gene lookup returns CDR1 SGHDN and CDR2 FVKESK. Here the CDR3 DNA reads TGTGCCAGCAGCCGACAGGGCTCCTCCTATAATTCACCCCTCCACTTT. Its protein product is CASSRQGSSYNSPLHF.

This chain joins TRBV19 and TRBJ2-1; 8 nucleotides match TRBD1. Trimming at V came to 4 bases and at J to 5 bases, leaving 4 bases not matched to a gene. The CDR3 covers 14 residues. CDR1 is LNHDA, CDR2 SQIVND, per germline (reference sequence). The CDR3 loop is CASSTGGLDNEQFF. The CDR3 DNA reads TGTGCCAGTAGTACAGGGGGCCTTGACAATGAGCAGTTCTTC.

At least ten counts were recorded for this clone. The CDR3 protein is CASSSRTGNQPQHF. Written as DNA, the CDR3 is TGTGCCAGCAGCTCCCGGACAGGCAATCAGCCCCAGCATTTT. The rearrangement joins TRBV5-5 to TRBJ1-5; D may be TRBD1 (6 bases). Per the germline V gene, CDR1 is SGHKS and CDR2 is YYEKEE (reference sequence). V lost 3 bases and J lost 2, with 9 bases in between. The CDR3 runs 14 residues.

The chain recombines TRBV12-3 or TRBV12-4 with TRBJ1-2; D may be TRBD1 (6 bases). This CDR3 is 13 amino acids long. Trimming took off 11 bases at V and 6 bases at J, with 19 bases between the two ends. The CDR3 bases are TGTGCCTGCGAACGGGACATTAAGAATGGCTACACCTTC. Protein sequence: CACERDIKNGYTF.

The rearrangement joins TRBV5-1 to TRBJ1-4; 7 positions agree with TRBD1. This CDR3 contains 16 residues. V shed 4 bases, J shed 6 bases, and the junction held 12 bases outside the gene matches. Germline CDR1 and CDR2: SGHRS and YFSETQ. The CDR3 DNA is TGCGCCAGCAGCATGACCGGGACAGCCGGATATGAAAAACTGTTTTTT. Its translation: CASSMTGTAGYEKLFF.

This clone was seen once. Additional DNA sequences in this sample encode the identical CDR3. This chain joins TRBV20-1 and TRBJ1-2; D is possibly TRBD1 (6 bases). The CDR3 length is 13 residues. Germline V lookup: CDR1 DFQATT, CDR2 SNEGSKA (reference sequence). V gave up 3 bases and J gave up 1 base, with 9 bases separating them. CDR3 loop: CSASNRVNYGYTF. The DNA for the CDR3 is TGCAGTGCTAGTAACAGGGTTAACTATGGCTACACCTTC.

The chain is built from TRBV19 and TRBJ2-5, with TRBD2 matching over 8 bases. The germline V gene encodes CDR1 LNHDA and CDR2 SQIVND (reference sequence). J lost 2 bases, V lost 3 bases, and 11 bases had no gene match. The CDR3 loop spans 17 amino acids. The CDR3 sequence: CASSIGPAGARQETQYF. The CDR3, as DNA: TGTGCCAGTAGTATCGGACCAGCGGGGGCGAGGCAAGAGACCCAGTACTTC.

Regarding this clone: This same CDR3 is encoded by further DNA sequences in the sample. The V call is TRBV19, the J call TRBJ1-5, with D uncertain. The CDR3 totals 15 residues. Germline CDR1 reads LNHDA; CDR2 reads SQIVND (reference sequence). Trimming cost V 1 base and J 2 bases, with 9 bases left between them. The CDR3, as DNA: TGTGCCAGTAGTATAGGTGGTACGGGCAATCAGCCCCAGCATTTT. It is translated as CASSIGGTGNQPQHF.